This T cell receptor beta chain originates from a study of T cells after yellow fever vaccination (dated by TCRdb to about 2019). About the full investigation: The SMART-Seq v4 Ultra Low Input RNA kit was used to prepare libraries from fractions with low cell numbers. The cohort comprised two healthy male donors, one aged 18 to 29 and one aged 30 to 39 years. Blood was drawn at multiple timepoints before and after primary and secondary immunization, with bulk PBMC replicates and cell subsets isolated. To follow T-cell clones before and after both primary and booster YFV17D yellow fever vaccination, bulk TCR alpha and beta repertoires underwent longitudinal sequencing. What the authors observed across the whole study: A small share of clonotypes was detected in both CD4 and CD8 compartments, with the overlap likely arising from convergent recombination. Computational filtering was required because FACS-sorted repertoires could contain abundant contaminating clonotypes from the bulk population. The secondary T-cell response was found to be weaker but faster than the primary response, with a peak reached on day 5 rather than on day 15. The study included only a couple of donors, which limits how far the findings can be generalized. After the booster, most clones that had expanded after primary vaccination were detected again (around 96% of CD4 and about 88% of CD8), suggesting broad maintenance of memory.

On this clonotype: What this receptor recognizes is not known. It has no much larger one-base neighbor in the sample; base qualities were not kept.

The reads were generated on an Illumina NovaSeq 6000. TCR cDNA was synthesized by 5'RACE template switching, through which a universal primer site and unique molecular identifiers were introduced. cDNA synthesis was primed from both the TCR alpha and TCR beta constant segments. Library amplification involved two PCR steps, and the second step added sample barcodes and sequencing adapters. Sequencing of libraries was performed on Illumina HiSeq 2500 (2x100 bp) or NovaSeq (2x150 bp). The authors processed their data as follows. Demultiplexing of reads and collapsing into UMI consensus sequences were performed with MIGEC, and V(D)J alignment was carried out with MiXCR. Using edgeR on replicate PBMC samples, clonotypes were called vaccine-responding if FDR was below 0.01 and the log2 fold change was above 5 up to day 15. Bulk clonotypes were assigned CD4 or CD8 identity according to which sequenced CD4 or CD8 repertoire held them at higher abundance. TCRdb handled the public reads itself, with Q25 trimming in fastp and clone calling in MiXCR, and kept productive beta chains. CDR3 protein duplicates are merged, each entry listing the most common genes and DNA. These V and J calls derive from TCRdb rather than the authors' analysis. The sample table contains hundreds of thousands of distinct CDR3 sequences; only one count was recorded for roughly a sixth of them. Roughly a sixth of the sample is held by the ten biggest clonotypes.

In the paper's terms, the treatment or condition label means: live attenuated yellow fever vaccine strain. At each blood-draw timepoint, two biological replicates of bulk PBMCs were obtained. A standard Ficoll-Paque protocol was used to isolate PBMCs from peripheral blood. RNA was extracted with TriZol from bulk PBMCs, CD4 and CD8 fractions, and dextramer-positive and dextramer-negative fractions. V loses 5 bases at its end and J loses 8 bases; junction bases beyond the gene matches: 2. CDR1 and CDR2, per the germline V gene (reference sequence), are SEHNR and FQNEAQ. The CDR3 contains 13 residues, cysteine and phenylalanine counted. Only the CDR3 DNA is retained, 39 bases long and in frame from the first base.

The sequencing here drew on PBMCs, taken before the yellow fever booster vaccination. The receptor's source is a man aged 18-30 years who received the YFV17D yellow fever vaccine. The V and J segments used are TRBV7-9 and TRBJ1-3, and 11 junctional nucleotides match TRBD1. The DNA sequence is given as TGTGCCAGCAGCCTGGACAGGGGGCACACCATATATTTT. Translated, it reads CASSLDRGHTIYF.